Reported below is one T cell receptor beta chain. PCR was performed using 60 Vbeta and 13 Jbeta primers. Sequencing used immunoSEQ multiplex PCR; TCRdb keeps in-frame clones, though not all of them. The sample lists about 170,000 clones, over 65% occurring once. These data are taken from a study of cytomegalovirus exposure and HLA in healthy donors. This CDR3 comprises 15 residues. The germline CDR1 and CDR2 sequences are SGHTS and YDEGEE. V was clipped by 4 bases and J by 1 base; unmatched bases: 7. Material for sequencing was PBMCs. The source of this sequence is a female donor in good health and CMV-seronegative. The chain joins TRBV5-8 to TRBJ1-2; 7 nucleotides match TRBD1. The DNA of the CDR3 is TGTGCCAGCAGCGTTCGGGACAGCTATAACTATGGCTACACCTTC. Protein: CASSVRDSYNYGYTF. Combining the CDR3 with reference TRBV5-8 and TRBJ1-2 gives the whole variable domain EAGVTQSPTHLIKTRGQQATLRCSPISGHTSVYWYQQALGLGLQFLLWYDEGEERNRGNFPPRFSGRQFPNYSSELNVNALELEDSALYLCASSVRDSYNYGYTFGSGTRLTVV.